This record covers a single TCR beta chain. Its target is unknown. These data originate in a study of STAT3 mutations in large granular lymphocyte leukemia. Whole-study results and caveats: Every T-cell large granular lymphocyte leukemia patient had at least one immunodominant TCR beta clonotype. Suggested: STAT3 mutation was not the ancestral event for these clonal expansions. After therapy, 6 of 18 patients switched clonotypes, all new clones STAT3 wild type.

V lost 4 bases and J 0 bases, leaving 11 bases between the germline ends. Germline loops: CDR1 SGHKS, CDR2 YYEKEE (reference sequence). This CDR3 has 15 amino acids. Each sample's TCRbeta library yielded on average around 41,000 productive templates. Repertoires were generated with immunoSEQ multiplex PCR, while TCRdb's copy carries only in-frame clones and drops some. Here the sample spans roughly 31,000 clones, about 83% being singletons. The receptor comes from a woman aged 45-59 years with T-cell large granular lymphocyte leukemia. Some clones in this sample may be carry-over from other donors' samples. Sequences were obtained from peripheral blood mononuclear cells. The chain links TRBV5-5 to TRBJ1-3, with TRBD1 as a possible D gene (6 bases). Here the CDR3 reads CASSHLTGSGNTIYF. The CDR3 DNA is TGTGCCAGCAGCCATCTGACAGGCTCTGGAAACACCATATATTTT.